Presented here are 27 T cell receptor beta chains from one specimen sequenced in a study of cytomegalovirus exposure and HLA in healthy donors. PCR employed 60 Vbeta and 13 Jbeta primers. Data came from immunoSEQ multiplex PCR; TCRdb stores just in-frame clones and leaves some out. The table includes approximately 240,000 clones, 82% detected once. The source material was PBMCs. The origin of the receptors is a woman between 35 and 50 years old in good health and CMV-seropositive.

V usage is TRBV7-2 and J usage is TRBJ2-5, with 7 positions matching TRBD1. The CDR3 runs to 15 residues. Germline V gives CDR1 SGHTA, CDR2 FQGNSA. V gave up 3 bases and J gave up 5 bases; unmatched junction bases: 9. The CDR3 region has the DNA TGTGCCAGCAGCTTTTCACAGGGGCTAGGGGAGACCCAGTACTTC. This encodes CASSFSQGLGETQYF.

This rearrangement joins TRBV18 to TRBJ2-2; no reliable D call. This CDR3 is 16 amino acids long. Germline CDR1 reads KGHSH; CDR2 reads LQKENI. V lost 3 bases, J lost 0 bases, and 11 bases lay in between. CDR3 DNA: TGTGCCAGCTCACCCAACAGTCCGGCGAACACCGGGGAGCTGTTTTTT. It encodes CASSPNSPANTGELFF.

The rearrangement links TRBV28 to TRBJ1-1; tentatively, D is TRBD1 (6 bases). The CDR3 is 12 amino acids. V shed 6 bases and J shed 11 bases, with 16 bases lying between them. Germline V gene data show CDR1 as MDHEN and CDR2 as SYDVKM. This CDR3 reads CASRYRDRRAFF. The CDR3, as DNA: TGTGCCAGCAGATACAGGGATCGTCGGGCTTTCTTT.

This chain connects TRBV5-8 to TRBJ2-7; maybe TRBD1 (5 bases). Trimming cost V 4 bases and J 1 base, with 21 bases left between them. The CDR3 spans 17 residues. Per the germline V gene, CDR1 is SGHTS and CDR2 is YDEGEE. Here the CDR3 DNA reads TGTGCCAGCAGCCAATATCAGGGCCCCCACTTTTCCTACGAGCAGTACTTC. Translation gives CASSQYQGPHFSYEQYF.

This sequence joins TRBV12-5 and TRBJ2-7; D ambiguous. Trimming shortened V by 1 base and J by 3 bases, and 4 bases separated the two germline ends. Germline CDR1 reads LGHNT; CDR2 reads FRNRAP. This CDR3 is 12 amino acids long. The CDR3 here is CASGLDNYEQYF. In nucleotides, the CDR3 is TGTGCTAGTGGTTTGGATAACTACGAGCAGTACTTC. Supplemented by reference TRBV12-5 and TRBJ2-7, the full variable domain reads DARVTQTPRHKVTEMGQEVTMRCQPILGHNTVFWYRQTMMQGLELLAYFRNRAPLDDSGMPKDRFSAEMPDATLATLKIQPSEPRDSAVYFCASGLDNYEQYFGPGTRLTVT.

Comment on this clone: The same CDR3 is also encoded by other DNA sequences in this sample. The chain combines TRBV14 with TRBJ1-4, with D perhaps TRBD1 (6 bases). V lost 1 base and J 2 bases, leaving 8 bases between the germline ends. This CDR3 region has 15 residues. The V gene's germline CDR1 is SGHDN and CDR2 FVKESK. The CDR3 nucleotides read TGTGCCAGCAGCCAAGTAAGGGGGACTAATGAAAAACTGTTTTTT. As protein: CASSQVRGTNEKLFF.

This chain joins TRBV7-2 and TRBJ1-2; 7 nucleotides line up with TRBD1. The CDR3 has 13 residues. Trimming cost V 5 bases and J 4 bases; bases outside gene matches: 4. CDR1 SGHTA and CDR2 FQGNSA come from the germline V gene. In DNA form, the CDR3 reads TGTGCCAGCAGCCCTGGGACAGTCTATGGCTACACCTTC. Translation gives CASSPGTVYGYTF.

This clone was recorded only once. The chain has TRBV18 and TRBJ1-5; D remains ambiguous. From germline, CDR1 is KGHSH and CDR2 LQKENI. CDR3 length: 15 amino acids. Trimming pared 2 bases from V and 5 bases from J, leaving 13 bases between. The CDR3 region is CASSPKRVRDQPQHF. The CDR3, as DNA: TGTGCCAGCTCACCAAAAAGGGTGCGGGATCAGCCCCAGCATTTT. The whole variable domain, remainder taken from reference TRBV18 and TRBJ1-5, is NAGVMQNPRHLVRRRGQEARLRCSPMKGHSHVYWYRQLPEEGLKFMVYLQKENIIDESGMPKERFSAEFPKEGPSILRIQQVVRGDSAAYFCASSPKRVRDQPQHFGDGTRLSIL.

The chain carries TRBV9 and TRBJ1-5; 10 positions match TRBD1. CDR3 length: 15 amino acids. With 4 bases clipped from V and 5 bases from J, the junction kept 6 bases outside the gene matches. Germline loops: CDR1 SGDLS, CDR2 YYNGEE. Here the CDR3 reads CASSSGGTGDQPQHF. The CDR3 region has the DNA TGTGCCAGCAGCTCGGGCGGGACAGGGGATCAGCCCCAGCATTTT. Supplemented by reference TRBV9 and TRBJ1-5, the full variable domain reads DSGVTQTPKHLITATGQRVTLRCSPRSGDLSVYWYQQSLDQGLQFLIQYYNGEERAKGNILERFSAQQFPDLHSELNLSSLELGDSALYFCASSSGGTGDQPQHFGDGTRLSIL.

The chain carries TRBV6-6 and TRBJ1-2, with D maybe TRBD1 (6 bases). CDR1 and CDR2 from the germline V gene are MNHNY and SVGAGI (reference sequence). V lost 4 bases, J lost 8 bases, and 20 bases lay in between. This CDR3 is 15 amino acids long. The CDR3 DNA follows: TGTGCCAGCAGTTTCCGACAGGACCTCCTGGTGGGCTACACCTTC. Translated: CASSFRQDLLVGYTF.

The rearrangement uses TRBV19 and TRBJ2-5; tentative D call: TRBD1 (5 bases). Trimming left V 7 bases short and J 5 bases short, with 17 bases between. Germline CDR1 is LNHDA and CDR2 is SQIVND (reference sequence). The CDR3 runs 14 residues. CDR3 sequence reads: CASKTVGPPETQYF. The CDR3 coding sequence is TGTGCCAGTAAGACAGTGGGTCCCCCGGAGACCCAGTACTTC. The variable domain in full, completed from reference TRBV19 and TRBJ2-5, reads DGGITQSPKYLFRKEGQNVTLSCEQNLNHDAMYWYRQDPGQGLRLIYYSQIVNDFQKGDIAEGYSVSREKKESFPLTVTSAQKNPTAFYLCASKTVGPPETQYFGPGTRLLVL.

This rearrangement joins TRBV7-4 to TRBJ2-1; 9 bases are shared with TRBD2. The CDR3 is made up of 16 amino acids. Trimming removed 3 bases from V and 9 bases from J; junction bases left unmatched: 12. In germline, CDR1 is SGHVT, CDR2 SQSDAQ. CDR3 region: CASSFRGRDCRGEQFF. CDR3 in DNA: TGTGCCAGCAGCTTCCGCGGGAGGGACTGTAGAGGTGAGCAGTTCTTC.

The chain carries TRBV7-2 and TRBJ2-2; D is unresolved. Trimming took off 5 bases at V and 1 base at J, with 8 bases between the two ends. Germline CDR1 SGHTA, CDR2 FQGNSA. The CDR3 extends over 14 amino acids. CDR3 in amino acids: CASSRTMNTGELFF. The CDR3 region has the DNA TGTGCCAGCAGCAGAACTATGAACACCGGGGAGCTGTTTTTT. The full variable domain, its missing parts supplied by reference TRBV7-2 and TRBJ2-2, is GAGVSQSPSNKVTEKGKDVELRCDPISGHTALYWYRQSLGQGLEFLIYFQGNSAPDKSGLPSDRFSAERTGGSVSTLTIQRTQQEDSAVYLCASSRTMNTGELFFGEGSRLTVL.

The V and J genes are TRBV11-2 and TRBJ2-7; 13 bases agree with TRBD2. CDR3 length: 14 amino acids. Germline V gene data show CDR1 as SGHAT and CDR2 as FQNNGV. J was trimmed by 3 bases and V by 7 bases; bases with no gene match: 3. The CDR3 spells CASMGLAGLYEQYF. In DNA, the CDR3 is TGTGCCAGCATGGGACTAGCGGGACTCTACGAGCAGTACTTC.

J is TRBJ2-3 and V is TRBV7-3; 11 bases align to TRBD1. The CDR3 has 16 residues. V lost 5 bases and J lost 3; bases outside the gene matches: 7. Germline values: CDR1 SGHTA, CDR2 FQGTGA. CDR3 sequence: CASSPRDRGITDTQYF. CDR3 sequence (DNA): TGTGCCAGCAGCCCGCGGGACAGGGGGATTACAGATACGCAGTATTTT.

The chain employs TRBV6-5 and TRBJ2-7; D may be TRBD1 (6 bases). The germline V gene encodes CDR1 MNHEY and CDR2 SVGAGI. Trimming took off 6 bases at V and 2 bases at J, with 14 bases between the two ends. This CDR3 spans 14 amino acids. The CDR3 nucleotides read TGTGCCAGCAGCTATACAGGGTTCCCCTACGAGCAGTACTTC. It codes for CASSYTGFPYEQYF.

The rearrangement uses TRBV6-1 and TRBJ2-7; D might be TRBD1 (6 bases). V was cut by 7 bases and J by 6 bases, with 16 bases left in between. CDR1 is MNHNS and CDR2 is SASEGT in the germline V gene. The CDR3 is 13 amino acids. The CDR3 DNA reads as TGTGCCAGCAAGGCAGGGGATGTAGGCGAGCAGTACTTC. This encodes CASKAGDVGEQYF.

V and J are TRBV30 and TRBJ1-1; D gene uncertain. The CDR3 has 12 residues. CDR1 and CDR2 (germline): GTSNPN, SVGIG (reference sequence). Deletions cut 5 bases from V and 11 bases from J, with 18 bases between. The chain's CDR3 is CAWRRGGPGAFF. CDR3 coding DNA: TGTGCCTGGCGACGGGGAGGCCCGGGGGCTTTCTTT.

The rearrangement joins TRBV6-1 to TRBJ1-1; 7 bases line up with TRBD1. Germline trimming cut 6 bases from V and 1 base from J; bases unmatched to any gene: 8. Germline CDR1 MNHNS, CDR2 SASEGT. The CDR3 spans 15 residues. The CDR3 DNA follows: TGTGCCAGCAGATGGGACAGAGGAGGGAACACTGAAGCTTTCTTT. Its protein is CASRWDRGGNTEAFF.

This clone has just a few counts. V is TRBV9 and J is TRBJ2-7; D is ambiguous. V shed 0 bases and J shed 2 bases, with 12 bases lying between them. The CDR3 has 15 residues. Germline lookup yields CDR1 SGDLS and CDR2 YYNGEE. For the CDR3, the DNA is TGTGCCAGCAGCGTAGCGGCGGATCCTCCCTACGAGCAGTACTTC. It specifies CASSVAADPPYEQYF.

The genes are TRBV30 and TRBJ2-5; 8 nucleotides match TRBD1. V shed 0 bases, J shed 2 bases, and the junction held 2 bases outside the gene matches. CDR3 length equals 14 residues. CDR1 and CDR2 from the germline V gene are GTSNPN and SVGIG (reference sequence). CDR3 sequence (DNA): TGTGCCTGGAGTGTCCGGACAGGGCAAGAGACCCAGTACTTC. This codes for CAWSVRTGQETQYF.

DNA of the CDR3: TGTGCCAGCAGCCCCGACCTAGCGGCCGGGAGAGAGACCCAGTACTTC. Translation gives CASSPDLAAGRETQYF. The chain joins TRBV5-4 to TRBJ2-5, with TRBD2 matching 7 bases. Germline V CDR1 and CDR2: SGHNT, YYREEE (reference sequence). Unmatched junction bases numbered 13, after V lost 4 bases and J lost 4 bases. This CDR3 has 16 residues.

V and J are TRBV30 and TRBJ1-5; D gene ambiguous. V lost 4 bases and J lost 3, with 16 bases in between. Germline lookup yields CDR1 GTSNPN and CDR2 SVGIG (reference sequence). The CDR3 is 15 amino acids. The CDR3 protein is CAWNEELLSNQPQHF. The CDR3 DNA sequence: TGTGCCTGGAATGAAGAACTTCTCTCCAATCAGCCCCAGCATTTT.

This clone has more than one count but fewer than ten. The genes are TRBV5-4 and TRBJ2-5; tentative D call: TRBD1 (6 bases). With 2 bases removed from V and 1 base from J, the gap between germline ends came to 9 bases. The CDR3 has 14 amino acids. In germline, CDR1 is SGHNT, CDR2 YYREEE (reference sequence). This CDR3 reads CASSLLGAQETQYF. The CDR3 coding sequence is TGTGCCAGCAGCTTACTGGGGGCCCAAGAGACCCAGTACTTC. Filled out from reference TRBV5-4 and TRBJ2-5, the complete variable domain reads ETGVTQSPTHLIKTRGQQVTLRCSSQSGHNTVSWYQQALGQGPQFIFQYYREEENGRGNFPPRFSGLQFPNYSSELNVNALELDDSALYLCASSLLGAQETQYFGPGTRLLVL.

The rearrangement joins TRBV7-9 to TRBJ2-7; no clear D. Germline V gene lookup returns CDR1 SEHNR and CDR2 FQNEAQ (reference sequence). V was pared by 1 base and J by 7 bases, with 8 bases between. The CDR3 spans 12 residues. The CDR3 is CASSLEMLEQYF. As DNA, the CDR3 is TGTGCCAGCAGCTTAGAAATGTTAGAGCAGTACTTC.

This chain joins TRBV6-5 and TRBJ1-2; 7 bases line up with TRBD1. The CDR3 length is 15 residues. The germline CDR1 and CDR2 sequences are MNHEY and SVGAGI. J lost 4 bases, V lost 2 bases, and 7 bases had no gene match. Here the CDR3 reads CASSYRDRPIYGYTF. The CDR3 DNA reads TGTGCCAGCAGTTACCGGGACAGACCTATCTATGGCTACACCTTC.

The chain links TRBV11-3 to TRBJ2-3; 7 bases are shared with TRBD1. The germline CDR1 and CDR2 sequences are SGHNT and YENEEA. This CDR3 spans 15 amino acids. The J segment lost 4 bases and the V segment lost 3 bases, leaving 7 bases of the junction unmatched. As DNA, the CDR3 is TGTGCCAGCAGCTTGGGTGGACAGGCCTCAGATACGCAGTATTTT. Protein: CASSLGGQASDTQYF.